A selection of T cell receptor beta chains follows, all from one sample in a study of a mutant IDH1 vaccine in newly diagnosed glioma. Here immunoSEQ multiplex PCR was the method, and the copy in TCRdb shows in-frame clones only, minus some. The data contain about 34,000 clones, around 83% of them seen just once; the ten biggest clones take up more than 8.5%. The sample in question was peripheral blood mononuclear cells (PBMCs), obtained from a glioma patient treated with radiotherapy, temozolomide or both. The receptors were sampled from a man between 45 and 60 years old with glioma. Some clones in this sample may be carry-over from other donors' samples. Each CDR3 is given with its conserved first and last residue. Fields, in order: D gene, J gene, V gene, clone size, CDR3 DNA, CDR3 protein. The D gene is left open where the match is weak. Not all rows give a size; the values are once, few, many and, for expanded clones, a class.

d_call: NA; j_call: TRBJ1-1; v_call: TRBV2; clone_size: few; cdr3_nt: TGTGCCAGCAGTGACAGTGAAGCTTTCTTT; cdr3_aa: CASSDSEAFF
d_call: NA; j_call: TRBJ1-2; v_call: TRBV15; clone_size: few; cdr3_nt: TGTGCCACCAGCGACCAGGGACCGCGGTATGGCTACACCTTC; cdr3_aa: CATSDQGPRYGYTF
d_call: TRBD1; j_call: TRBJ1-5; v_call: TRBV7-2; clone_size: few; cdr3_nt: TGTGCCAGCAGCTTGGACAGGGCGAGCAATCAGCCCCAGCATTTT; cdr3_aa: CASSLDRASNQPQHF
d_call: NA; j_call: TRBJ2-5; v_call: TRBV9; clone_size: NA; cdr3_nt: TGTGCCAGCAGCCAGCACCGGGACACACAAGAGACCCAGTACTTC; cdr3_aa: CASSQHRDTQETQYF
d_call: TRBD1; j_call: TRBJ2-3; v_call: TRBV19; clone_size: NA; cdr3_nt: TGTGCCAGTAGTAAAGGGACAGGGCCAGATACGCAGTATTTT; cdr3_aa: CASSKGTGPDTQYF
d_call: NA; j_call: TRBJ2-2; v_call: TRBV2; clone_size: NA; cdr3_nt: TGTGCCAGCACCAGAGATGCCTCGGGGACCGGGGAGCTGTTTTTT; cdr3_aa: CASTRDASGTGELFF
d_call: NA; j_call: TRBJ2-5; v_call: TRBV7-8; clone_size: NA; cdr3_nt: TGTGCCAGCAGCTTAGAACGGATGAGAGAGACCCAGTACTTC; cdr3_aa: CASSLERMRETQYF
d_call: NA; j_call: TRBJ2-7; v_call: TRBV27; clone_size: NA; cdr3_nt: TGTGCCAGCAGTAGTACAGGGACCTACGAGCAGTACTTC; cdr3_aa: CASSSTGTYEQYF
d_call: TRBD2; j_call: TRBJ2-7; v_call: TRBV5-1; clone_size: NA; cdr3_nt: TGCGCCAGCAGCTCCGGACTAGCGGGGGGGCCCAACGCGGGGGAGCAGTACTTC; cdr3_aa: CASSSGLAGGPNAGEQYF
d_call: NA; j_call: TRBJ1-2; v_call: TRBV10-3; clone_size: NA; cdr3_nt: TGTGCCATCAGTGAGGGGTTGGGGAATAACTATGGCTACACCTTC; cdr3_aa: CAISEGLGNNYGYTF
d_call: NA; j_call: TRBJ1-2; v_call: TRBV7-2; clone_size: NA; cdr3_nt: TGTGCCAGCAGCGGGGGGGAAGGCTACACCTTC; cdr3_aa: CASSGGEGYTF
d_call: TRBD2; j_call: TRBJ2-5; v_call: TRBV7-9; clone_size: once; cdr3_nt: TGTGCCAGCAGCCCTAGCGGGATGGGGGAGACCCAGTACTTC; cdr3_aa: CASSPSGMGETQYF
d_call: NA; j_call: TRBJ2-3; v_call: TRBV28; clone_size: NA; cdr3_nt: TGTGCCAGCAGTTCGGGCCGACCTCGCACAGATACGCAGTATTTT; cdr3_aa: CASSSGRPRTDTQYF
d_call: TRBD1; j_call: TRBJ2-3; v_call: TRBV6-5; clone_size: NA; cdr3_nt: TGTGCCAGCAGTCCGTCAGGGGGCGTTGGAGATACGCAGTATTTT; cdr3_aa: CASSPSGGVGDTQYF
d_call: TRBD2; j_call: TRBJ2-3; v_call: TRBV7-2; clone_size: NA; cdr3_nt: TGTGCCAGCAGGGCTAGCGGGAGGTCGGGTACGCAGTATTTT; cdr3_aa: CASRASGRSGTQYF
d_call: NA; j_call: TRBJ1-1; v_call: TRBV6-6; clone_size: few; cdr3_nt: TGTGCCAGCAGCCCGTCCAAGAGAGGTTCTGAAACTGAAGCTTTCTTT; cdr3_aa: CASSPSKRGSETEAFF
d_call: NA; j_call: TRBJ2-6; v_call: TRBV5-1; clone_size: once; cdr3_nt: TGCGCCAGCAGCTTTGAGGCAACTACTGGGGCCAACGTCCTGACTTTC; cdr3_aa: CASSFEATTGANVLTF
d_call: NA; j_call: TRBJ1-3; v_call: TRBV6-5; clone_size: NA; cdr3_nt: TGTGCCAGCAGTCGGGGGACAAGCTCTGGAAACACCATATATTTT; cdr3_aa: CASSRGTSSGNTIYF
d_call: NA; j_call: TRBJ2-7; v_call: TRBV11-2; clone_size: NA; cdr3_nt: TGTGCCAGCAGCTTAGTTCAGACCTACGAGCAGTACTTC; cdr3_aa: CASSLVQTYEQYF
d_call: NA; j_call: TRBJ2-7; v_call: TRBV6-5; clone_size: NA; cdr3_nt: TGTGCCAGCAGTTACTCACAGGAGCCGAGCTCCTACGAGCAGTACTTC; cdr3_aa: CASSYSQEPSSYEQYF
d_call: TRBD2; j_call: TRBJ2-1; v_call: TRBV20-1; clone_size: NA; cdr3_nt: TGCAGTGCTAGTAGCGGGGGTGAGCAGTTCTTC; cdr3_aa: CSASSGGEQFF
d_call: NA; j_call: TRBJ1-2; v_call: TRBV27; clone_size: NA; cdr3_nt: TGTGCCAGCAGTTCACAGGGACCCTATGGCTACACCTTC; cdr3_aa: CASSSQGPYGYTF
d_call: TRBD2; j_call: TRBJ2-4; v_call: TRBV29-1; clone_size: NA; cdr3_nt: TGCAGCGTTGAAGATCGATCCGGGGGGGACATTCAGTACTTC; cdr3_aa: CSVEDRSGGDIQYF
d_call: TRBD2; j_call: TRBJ2-3; v_call: TRBV6-5; clone_size: NA; cdr3_nt: TGTGCCAGCAGTTACTCTAGCGGGGGGGCGTCAGATACGCAGTATTTT; cdr3_aa: CASSYSSGGASDTQYF
d_call: NA; j_call: TRBJ2-3; v_call: TRBV5-4; clone_size: NA; cdr3_nt: TGTGCCAGCAGCTTGTGGGGGGCCGGGGCCTACACAGATACGCAGTATTTT; cdr3_aa: CASSLWGAGAYTDTQYF